Below are 18 T cell receptor beta chains sequenced from a single sample in a study of cytomegalovirus exposure and HLA in healthy donors (dated by TCRdb to the late 2010s). Libraries were prepared through the immunoSEQ multiplex PCR assay. TCRdb provides this immuneACCESS table in a form limited to in-frame rearrangements. Some clones are lacking; in checked studies, under half of them reflect an unresolved V gene, and why the rest are absent is not known. This sample lists 300,000 to 450,000 clones; 86% were detected once. The ten biggest clones cover under 0.95% of the sample. Material for sequencing was PBMCs. Receptors were obtained from a woman aged 18-29 years in good health and CMV-seronegative.

This clone was counted only a few times. The rearrangement uses TRBV6-1 and TRBJ1-5, with a possible D match to TRBD1 (5 bases). Germline lookup yields CDR1 MNHNS and CDR2 SASEGT. The CDR3 extends over 15 amino acids. Between the trimmed V and J ends, which lost 3 bases and 0 bases, there was a span of 9 bases. Here the CDR3 reads CASSDEGLSNQPQHF. CDR3 sequence (DNA): TGTGCCAGCAGTGACGAGGGACTTAGCAATCAGCCCCAGCATTTT.

A few counts support this clone. The V gene is TRBV6-6, the J gene TRBJ2-2; TRBD2 agrees at 10 bases. The CDR3 contains 15 residues. CDR1 and CDR2 (germline): MNHNY, SVGAGI (reference sequence). With V trimmed by 11 bases and J by 6 bases, 12 bases remained unmatched. CDR3 nucleotide sequence: TGTGCCGCAGCTAGCGGGAGTTCATGGGCCGGGGAGCTGTTTTTT. Translation gives CAAASGSSWAGELFF.

This clone was observed a single time. The DNA is left out, because the CDR3 cannot be placed on it with certainty; the CDR3 is given as TCRdb lists it. This chain joins TRBV6-1 and TRBJ1-5; TRBD1 is taken as the D call from the table, unchecked against the DNA. Both ends counted, the CDR3 spans 14 residues. Germline CDR1 is MNHNS and CDR2 is SASEGT. The CDR3 region is CASILAVSNQPQHF.

This chain links TRBV28 with TRBJ1-1; D is perhaps TRBD1 (6 bases). V dropped 5 bases and J dropped 1 base, with 14 bases sitting between them. Germline CDR1 reads MDHEN; CDR2 reads SYDVKM. This CDR3 is built from 15 residues. CDR3 sequence: CASSPTGMRNTEAFF. In DNA, the CDR3 is TGTGCCAGCAGTCCAACAGGGATGAGGAACACTGAAGCTTTCTTT.

This rearrangement joins TRBV9 to TRBJ2-1; TRBD2 agrees at 13 bases. The germline V gene has CDR1 SGDLS and CDR2 YYNGEE. This CDR3 spans 17 amino acids. The V segment lost 0 bases and the J segment 7 bases; nucleotides outside the gene matches: 7. CDR3 amino acids: CASSVGGLAGVGNEQFF. The CDR3 DNA follows: TGTGCCAGCAGCGTAGGAGGACTAGCGGGAGTTGGGAATGAGCAGTTCTTC.

The chain combines TRBV5-4 with TRBJ1-1; TRBD1 is a possible D gene (5 bases). Per germline, CDR1 SGHNT and CDR2 YYREEE (reference sequence). V lost 4 bases and J lost 5, with 12 bases in between. The CDR3 covers 13 residues. This CDR3 is CASSIGRGTEAFF. CDR3 bases: TGTGCCAGCAGCATAGGCCGGGGGACTGAAGCTTTCTTT.

The chain carries TRBV7-2 and TRBJ2-3, with 9 bases aligning to TRBD2. CDR3 length: 16 amino acids. The trim removed 4 bases at V and 2 bases at J, leaving 7 bases unmatched. Germline lookup yields CDR1 SGHTA and CDR2 FQGNSA. CDR3 amino acids: CASSSSSGVLTDTQYF. CDR3 nucleotide sequence: TGTGCCAGCAGCTCCTCTAGCGGGGTACTCACAGATACGCAGTATTTT.

The J gene is TRBJ2-7, the V gene TRBV30; a possible D gene is TRBD1 (6 bases). CDR3 length equals 13 residues. Germline V lookup: CDR1 GTSNPN, CDR2 SVGIG (reference sequence). The V end was cut by 0 bases, the J end by 6 bases, with 12 bases between. DNA for the CDR3: TGTGCCTGGAGTGTCGGCAGGGGTTCCGAGCAGTACTTC. Protein sequence: CAWSVGRGSEQYF.

The sample holds one count of this clone. The rearrangement links TRBV9 to TRBJ2-3, with 9 bases matching TRBD2. The junction had 5 bases not matched to a gene; V was cut back by 4 bases and J by 2 bases. The CDR3 spans 15 residues. Germline V gene lookup returns CDR1 SGDLS and CDR2 YYNGEE. The CDR3 nucleotides are TGTGCCAGCAGCCTGACTAGCGGCGACACAGATACGCAGTATTTT. Protein: CASSLTSGDTDTQYF.

In its sample, this clone was seen once. The chain employs TRBV2 and TRBJ2-3; 10 bases are shared with TRBD2. The germline V gene has CDR1 SNHLY and CDR2 FYNNEI. This CDR3 has 18 residues. Trimming removed 3 bases from V and 1 base from J; junction bases left unmatched: 10. CDR3 amino acids: CASSEELAGVLGTDTQYF. Written as DNA, the CDR3 is TGTGCCAGCAGTGAGGAGCTAGCGGGAGTTCTTGGCACAGATACGCAGTATTTT. The full variable domain, rest sourced from reference TRBV2 and TRBJ2-3, is EPEVTQTPSHQVTQMGQEVILRCVPISNHLYFYWYRQILGQKVEFLVSFYNNEISEKSEIFDDQFSVERPDGSNFTLKIRSTKLEDSAMYFCASSEELAGVLGTDTQYFGPGTRLTVL.

This clone occurred a few times. This specimen includes other DNA sequences encoding the same CDR3. The chain uses TRBV28 and TRBJ1-3; D is undetermined. Deletions cut 6 bases from V and 0 bases from J, with 6 bases between. From germline, CDR1 is MDHEN and CDR2 SYDVKM. The CDR3 has 13 residues. This CDR3 is CASRRNSGNTIYF. The CDR3 nucleotides read TGTGCCAGCAGGAGGAACTCTGGAAACACCATATATTTT.

The chain uses TRBV7-9 and TRBJ1-1, with 8 bases fitting TRBD1. The CDR3 is 15 residues long. The germline V gene encodes CDR1 SEHNR and CDR2 FQNEAQ (reference sequence). V lost 4 bases, J lost 1 base, and 5 bases stayed unmatched. DNA for the CDR3: TGTGCCAGCAGCTCACCACAGGGGGAGAACACTGAAGCTTTCTTT. Its protein is CASSSPQGENTEAFF.

Here the CDR3 reads CASSQDIIYEQYF. CDR3 nucleotides: TGTGCCAGCAGCCAAGATATAATATACGAGCAGTACTTC. The chain joins TRBV4-2 to TRBJ2-7; no clear D. Germline V gene data show CDR1 as LGHNA and CDR2 as YNFKEQ. This CDR3 has 13 amino acids. V lost 0 bases, J lost 4 bases, and 7 bases lay in between.

V gene TRBV6-1 combines with J gene TRBJ2-7, with 9 bases aligning to TRBD2. Germline CDR1 MNHNS, CDR2 SASEGT. V was pared by 5 bases and J by 5 bases, with 10 bases of the junction left unmatched. The CDR3 totals 15 residues. The CDR3 bases are TGTGCCAGCAGTATAACCGGGACTAGCAGCCACGAGCAGTACTTC. Residues: CASSITGTSSHEQYF.

J is TRBJ1-2 and V is TRBV19, with 10 bases matching TRBD1. Germline assignment: CDR1 LNHDA and CDR2 SQIVND (reference sequence). V was pared by 7 bases and J by 3 bases, with 5 bases of the junction left unmatched. The length of the CDR3 is 14 residues. The DNA of the CDR3 is TGTGCCAGTACTCCAGACAGGGGGCACTATGGCTACACCTTC. It codes for CASTPDRGHYGYTF. Full variable domain (remainder filled in from reference TRBV19 and TRBJ1-2): DGGITQSPKYLFRKEGQNVTLSCEQNLNHDAMYWYRQDPGQGLRLIYYSQIVNDFQKGDIAEGYSVSREKKESFPLTVTSAQKNPTAFYLCASTPDRGHYGYTFGSGTRLTVV.

V gene TRBV25-1 combines with J gene TRBJ2-3, with 9 bases lining up with TRBD2. The CDR3 extends over 15 amino acids. Germline V gene lookup returns CDR1 MGHDK and CDR2 SYGVNS. J lost 5 bases, V lost 1 base, and 4 bases had no gene match. The CDR3 nucleotides are TGTGCCAGCAGTGAATCTAGCGGGAAAGAAGATACGCAGTATTTT. Translating gives CASSESSGKEDTQYF.

For the CDR3, the DNA is TGTGCCAGCAGCGGTATCCAAGAGACCCAGTACTTC. The encoded protein is CASSGIQETQYF. The rearrangement links TRBV9 to TRBJ2-5; no definite D call. The ends were cut back, 3 bases at V and 1 base at J, with 4 bases in the middle. The CDR3 totals 12 residues. Germline CDR1 SGDLS, CDR2 YYNGEE.

The chain uses TRBV20-1 and TRBJ2-7, with no clear D. Trimming pared 3 bases from V and 4 bases from J, leaving 7 bases between. This CDR3 is 11 amino acids long. Germline loops: CDR1 DFQATT, CDR2 SNEGSKA (reference sequence). The CDR3 protein is CSASQAYEQYF. In DNA, the CDR3 is TGCAGTGCTAGCCAGGCTTACGAGCAGTACTTC.